This T cell receptor (beta chain) was captured in a study of cytomegalovirus exposure and HLA in healthy donors. Study-level points and caveats: Most observed TCR sequences were rare, whereas some public TCRs were detected in many donors.

Of note for this clone: Its specificity is not known.

In the PCR, 60 Vbeta and 13 Jbeta primers were used. Per the study methods: The count from a later analysis was 60 million to 85 million unique TCR beta chains, some 10 million of them shared. Sequenced by immunoSEQ multiplex PCR; TCRdb stores in-frame clones only, minus some. V, J and clone size were drawn from that table, and D and trimming were deduced from the DNA. The sample includes approximately 150,000 clones, approximately 85% of them seen just once. Germline V gene lookup returns CDR1 SGDLS and CDR2 YYNGEE. Trimming removed 4 bases from V and 0 bases from J; junction bases left unmatched: 6. This CDR3 spans 16 amino acids.

The chain uses TRBV9 and TRBJ2-1, with TRBD1 matching 8 bases. The sequenced sample was PBMCs. This TCR was recovered from a girl aged 5-17 years in good health and CMV-seropositive. The CDR3 sequence is CASSPGGLGSYNEQFF. The CDR3 nucleotides are TGTGCCAGCAGCCCAGGGGGCTTAGGCTCCTACAATGAGCAGTTCTTC.